The entry below describes one T cell receptor beta chain. The antigen remains unidentified. The authors incorporated unique molecular identifiers into the TCR beta cDNA libraries. A population of about 0.85 to 11 million T cells gave rise to roughly 500,000 cDNA molecules. TCRdb independently ran MiXCR on the PCR reads; one entry per CDR3 protein. Of about 180,000 distinct CDR3 sequences in the sample, over 25% are singletons; the top ten hold approximately 1.6%. V was pared by 4 bases and J by 4 bases, with 7 bases between. The CDR3 spans 12 residues. Germline V lookup: CDR1 MNHNY, CDR2 SVGAGI (reference sequence). The sample comes from a study of post-analysis software for immune sequencing data. Study-level information: In terms of disease course, relapsing-remitting, secondary progressive and progressive-relapsing multiple sclerosis were included. General observations from the study: Controls significantly exceeded multiple sclerosis patients in normalized Chao1 diversity. There were roughly five TRBV segments more frequent in patients than controls, and TRBV5-6, TRBV5-1 and TRBV20-1 were among them.

Source material: blood. The sequence derives from a girl aged 5-17 years with multiple sclerosis. The chain uses TRBV6-6 and TRBJ1-2; perhaps TRBD1 as D (5 bases). DNA for the CDR3: TGTGCCAGCAGTTGGGACGGCTATGGCTACACCTTC. This codes for CASSWDGYGYTF.